These 4 T cell receptor beta chains were sequenced from one sample in a study of CD8+ T cells in alopecia areata. This sample's treatment: oral pan-JAK inhibitor, 5-10 mg twice daily. Once RNA had been extracted, it was reverse transcribed into cDNA to act as the sequencing template. Clones were sequenced by immunoSEQ multiplex PCR, and TCRdb holds only the in-frame ones, with some missing. Here the sample spans 150,000 to 200,000 clones, under 80% being singletons. The sample here was CD4+ T cells sorted from blood, taken around week 50, from a patient treated with tofacitinib. These receptors were taken from a human donor with alopecia areata.

This clone came up a few times. The V and J genes are TRBV20-1 and TRBJ2-3; D is uncertain. Germline values: CDR1 DFQATT, CDR2 SNEGSKA (reference sequence). V was cut by 5 bases and J by 5 bases, with 8 bases left in between. This CDR3 comprises 11 residues. CDR3 protein: CSASMGDTQYF. The CDR3 DNA is TGCAGTGCTTCCATGGGAGATACGCAGTATTTT.

This clone has a handful of counts. V and J are TRBV2 and TRBJ1-5, with unresolved D. V was pared by 6 bases and J by 4 bases, with 13 bases between. The CDR3 length is 14 residues. Germline V CDR1 and CDR2: SNHLY, FYNNEI. CDR3 nucleotides: TGTGCCAGCAGATTACTTCCAGAGAATCAGCCCCAGCATTTT. Protein product: CASRLLPENQPQHF.

The J gene is TRBJ1-6, the V gene TRBV27, with D possibly matching TRBD1 (5 bases). Germline CDR1 reads MNHEY; CDR2 reads SMNVEV (reference sequence). The CDR3 spans 13 residues. Deletions cut 5 bases from V and 7 bases from J, with 9 bases between. The CDR3 DNA sequence: TGTGCCAGCAGTCCCAGACAGAATTCACCCCTCCACTTT. Protein sequence: CASSPRQNSPLHF.

The sample holds a few counts of this clone. The chain links TRBV7-2 to TRBJ2-7; D may be TRBD1 (6 bases). Germline V gene sequence: CDR1 SGHTA, CDR2 FQGNSA. This CDR3 region has 13 residues. The V end was cut by 2 bases, the J end by 5 bases, with 10 bases between. CDR3 loop: CASSLIGGNEQYF. In DNA, the CDR3 is TGTGCCAGCAGCTTAATAGGGGGAAACGAGCAGTACTTC.